The clone carrying this T cell receptor beta chain was recorded once. Its antigen is as yet unknown. These data are taken from a study of T cell responses to AZD1222 COVID-19 vaccine. This table comes from immunoSEQ multiplex PCR, and its TCRdb copy is limited to in-frame clones, with some not included. The top ten hold approximately 4.8% of the sample, which has roughly 80,000 clones, roughly 87% seen once. Study-wide points: Spike was spanned by vaccine-associated CD4 TCRs, with dominance at 160-218 and 743-854. As reported, nearly half of all spike-specific TCRs target variant regions that are unmutated. Donors, mostly white British, included more females; clonal diversity was possibly underestimated.

Germline lookup yields CDR1 LGHDT and CDR2 YNNKEL (reference sequence). The CDR3 covers 15 residues. The trim removed 1 base at V and 7 bases at J, leaving 6 bases unmatched. This TCR derives from an adult in good health. The starting material was peripheral blood, obtained on day 0 of MenACWY control vaccination. The rearrangement uses TRBV3-1 (or the pseudogene TRBV3-2) and TRBJ1-1; 10 positions match TRBD1. CDR3: CASSQGQGARGEAFF. CDR3 DNA sequence: TGTGCCAGCAGCCAAGGACAGGGGGCGCGAGGTGAAGCTTTCTTT.